The present TCR beta chain was sequenced within a study of shared clonotypes between healthy human individuals. With regard to this clone: The antigen is unknown.

Libraries were prepared by immunoSEQ multiplex PCR; TCRdb keeps only in-frame clonotypes and omits some of them. Of approximately 640,000 clones listed, about two thirds were seen once; the top ten hold 1.8%. The study, taken as a whole, reports: Blood was the only sampled material, and tissue repertoires likely differ. Represented diversity (both genetic and exposure-history) was limited by the small number of donors.

V dropped 0 bases and J dropped 9; count of bases not matched to a gene: 9. Looked up from germline, CDR1 is SGDLS and CDR2 is YYNGEE. This CDR3 is 16 amino acids long. The clonotype comes from a woman in her thirties in good health. The rearrangement links TRBV9 to TRBJ2-1, with 10 nucleotides matching TRBD2. The sample consisted of memory CD4+ T cells sorted from blood. Regarding subset: CD45RA-negative fraction. The CDR3 region has the DNA TGTGCCAGCAGCGTAGTGGCTAGCGGGAGTATCGGTGAGCAGTTCTTC. Translating it yields CASSVVASGSIGEQFF.